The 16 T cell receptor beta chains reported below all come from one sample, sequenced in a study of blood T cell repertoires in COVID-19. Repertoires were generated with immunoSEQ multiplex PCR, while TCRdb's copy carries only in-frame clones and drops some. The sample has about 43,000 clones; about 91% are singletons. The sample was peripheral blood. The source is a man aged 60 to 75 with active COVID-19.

The CDR3: CASSPPRTGPYEQYF. CDR3 nucleotide sequence: TGTGCCAGCTCACCACCGCGGACAGGCCCCTACGAGCAGTACTTC. The chain is built from TRBV18 and TRBJ2-7, with TRBD1 matching 7 bases. The CDR3 contains 15 residues. Germline V gene data show CDR1 as KGHSH and CDR2 as LQKENI. Germline trimming cut 0 bases from V and 2 bases from J; bases unmatched to any gene: 4.

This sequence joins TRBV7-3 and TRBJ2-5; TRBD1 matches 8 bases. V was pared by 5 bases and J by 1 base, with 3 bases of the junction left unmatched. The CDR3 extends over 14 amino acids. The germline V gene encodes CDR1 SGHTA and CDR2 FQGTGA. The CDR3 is CASSQGQVQETQYF. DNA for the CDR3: TGTGCCAGCAGCCAGGGACAGGTCCAAGAGACCCAGTACTTC.

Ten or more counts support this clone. CDR3 bases: TGTGCCAGCGACACAGGCGATAGCAATCAGCCCCAGCATTTT. It encodes CASDTGDSNQPQHF. V usage is TRBV10-3 and J usage is TRBJ1-5, with D perhaps matching TRBD1 (5 bases). The CDR3 has 14 amino acids. V gave up 10 bases and J gave up 0 bases, with 13 bases separating them. Germline CDR1 and CDR2: ENHRY and SYGVKD.

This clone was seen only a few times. The CDR3 here is CASSQTVNSPLHF. In DNA form, the CDR3 reads TGTGCCAGCAGTCAGACAGTTAATTCACCCCTCCACTTT. V and J are TRBV9 and TRBJ1-6; maybe TRBD1 (5 bases). V lost 5 bases to trimming and J lost 6 bases, with 9 bases between them. Germline V lookup: CDR1 SGDLS, CDR2 YYNGEE. The length of the CDR3 is 13 residues.

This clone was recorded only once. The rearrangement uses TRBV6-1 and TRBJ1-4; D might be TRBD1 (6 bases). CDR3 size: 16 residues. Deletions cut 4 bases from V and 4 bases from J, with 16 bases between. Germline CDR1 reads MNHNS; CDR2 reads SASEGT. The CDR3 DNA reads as TGTGCCAGCAGTGCAGCAAACCGAGGGGGTAATGAAAAACTGTTTTTT. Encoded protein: CASSAANRGGNEKLFF.

CDR3 in amino acids: CASSMAGRTGELFF. DNA for the CDR3: TGTGCCAGTAGTATGGCAGGGCGCACCGGGGAGCTGTTTTTT. V is TRBV19 and J is TRBJ2-2; D possibly corresponds to TRBD1 (5 bases). CDR1 LNHDA and CDR2 SQIVND come from the germline V gene (reference sequence). The length of the CDR3 is 14 residues. V was shortened by 3 bases and J by 4 bases, with 9 bases between the two germline ends.

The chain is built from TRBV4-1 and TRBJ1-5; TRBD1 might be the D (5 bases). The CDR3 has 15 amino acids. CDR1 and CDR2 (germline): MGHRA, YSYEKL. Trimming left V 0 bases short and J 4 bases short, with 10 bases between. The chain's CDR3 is CASSQDGAVNQPQHF. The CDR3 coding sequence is TGCGCCAGCAGCCAAGATGGGGCGGTTAATCAGCCCCAGCATTTT.

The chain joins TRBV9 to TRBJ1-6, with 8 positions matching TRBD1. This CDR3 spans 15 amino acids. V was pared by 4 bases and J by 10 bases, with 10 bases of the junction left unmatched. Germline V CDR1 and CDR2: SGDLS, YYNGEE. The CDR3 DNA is TGTGCCAGCAGCAACGACAGGGGTGGGGGGTCACCCCTCCACTTT. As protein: CASSNDRGGGSPLHF.

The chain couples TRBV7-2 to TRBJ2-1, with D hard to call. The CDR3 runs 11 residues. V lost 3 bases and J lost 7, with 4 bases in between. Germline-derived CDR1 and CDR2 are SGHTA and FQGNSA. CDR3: CASSFPNEQFF. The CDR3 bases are TGTGCCAGCAGCTTTCCTAATGAGCAGTTCTTC.

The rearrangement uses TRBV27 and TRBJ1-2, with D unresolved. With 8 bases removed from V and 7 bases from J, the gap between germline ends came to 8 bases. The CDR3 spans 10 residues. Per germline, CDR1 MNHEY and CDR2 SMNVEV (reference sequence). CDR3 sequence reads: CASRGFGYTF. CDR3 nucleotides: TGTGCCAGCCGGGGATTTGGCTACACCTTC.

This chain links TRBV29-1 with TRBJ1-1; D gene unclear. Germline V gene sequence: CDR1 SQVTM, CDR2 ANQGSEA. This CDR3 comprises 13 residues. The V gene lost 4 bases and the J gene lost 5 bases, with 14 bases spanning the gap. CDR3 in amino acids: CSVVEVRRTEAFF. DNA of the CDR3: TGCAGCGTTGTGGAGGTGAGGAGGACTGAAGCTTTCTTT.

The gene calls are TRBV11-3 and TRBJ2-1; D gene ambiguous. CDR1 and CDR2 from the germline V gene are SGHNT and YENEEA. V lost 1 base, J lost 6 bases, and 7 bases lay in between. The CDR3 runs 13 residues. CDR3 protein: CASSLGAANEQFF. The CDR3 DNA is TGTGCCAGCAGCTTAGGGGCCGCCAATGAGCAGTTCTTC.

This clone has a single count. CDR3 bases: TGCGCCAGCAGCTCGGGACAGGACTACGAGCAGTACTTC. Translation gives CASSSGQDYEQYF. V and J are TRBV5-1 and TRBJ2-7; 8 positions match TRBD1. CDR1 and CDR2 (germline): SGHRS, YFSETQ. J gave up 3 bases and V 3 bases, and 2 bases lay outside the gene matches. The CDR3 contains 13 residues.

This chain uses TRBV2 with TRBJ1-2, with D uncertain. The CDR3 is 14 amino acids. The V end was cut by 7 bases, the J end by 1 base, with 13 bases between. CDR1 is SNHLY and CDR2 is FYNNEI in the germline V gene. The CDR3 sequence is CASIADLNNYGYTF. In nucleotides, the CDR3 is TGTGCCAGCATAGCAGATTTAAATAACTATGGCTACACCTTC.

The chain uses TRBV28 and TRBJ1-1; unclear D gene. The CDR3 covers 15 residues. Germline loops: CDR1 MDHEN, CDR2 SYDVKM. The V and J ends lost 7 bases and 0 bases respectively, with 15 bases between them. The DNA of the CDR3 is TGTGCCAGCACCACCCCCGGCCAGGTGAACACTGAAGCTTTCTTT. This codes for CASTTPGQVNTEAFF.

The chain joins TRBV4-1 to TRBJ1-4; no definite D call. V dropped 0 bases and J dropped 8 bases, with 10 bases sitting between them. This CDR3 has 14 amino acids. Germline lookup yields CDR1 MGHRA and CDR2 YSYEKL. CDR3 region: CASSQDGSWEKLFF. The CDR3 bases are TGCGCCAGCAGCCAAGATGGGAGTTGGGAAAAACTGTTTTTT.